Below are 23 T cell receptor beta chains sequenced from a single sample in a study of metastatic and nonmetastatic thyroid tumors. MiXCR re-clonotyped the PCR reads for TCRdb. The sample carries several thousand clones, about two fifths recorded once. No treatment had been given to any patient before thyroid surgery. Sequenced input: tumor tissue. The source of these receptors is a female donor with papillary thyroid cancer or a benign thyroid nodule (not recorded which). Some clones in this sample may be carry-over from other donors' samples.

This clone came up many times. The gene calls are TRBV5-4 and TRBJ1-1; D gene uncertain. The V end lost 4 bases, the J end lost 8 bases, and 12 bases lay between the germline ends. This CDR3 is 12 amino acids long. Germline CDR1 reads SGHNT; CDR2 reads YYREEE (reference sequence). The CDR3 sequence: CASSIDGEEAFF. The CDR3, as DNA: TGTGCCAGCAGCATAGACGGGGAAGAAGCTTTCTTT.

Worth noting for this clone: Additional DNA sequences in this sample encode the identical CDR3. The CDR3 nucleotides are TGTGCCAGCAGTTTAGGTACCTACGAGCAGTACTTC. Amino acid sequence: CASSLGTYEQYF. The genes are TRBV28 and TRBJ2-7; D gene uncertain. Germline values: CDR1 MDHEN, CDR2 SYDVKM. The length of the CDR3 is 12 residues. Trimming removed 2 bases at V and 2 bases at J, with 4 bases between.

This clone showed up just a few times. The chain has TRBV6-1 and TRBJ2-7, with 12 bases fitting TRBD2. The CDR3 sequence is 15 residues long. Trimming cost V 5 bases and J 2 bases; bases outside gene matches: 4. CDR1 and CDR2 from the germline V gene are MNHNS and SASEGT. The CDR3 spells CASSTTSGRPYEQYF. The CDR3 DNA sequence: TGTGCCAGCAGTACCACTAGCGGGAGGCCCTACGAGCAGTACTTC.

The chain uses TRBV7-9 and TRBJ2-7; no clear D gene. With 4 bases removed from V and 6 bases from J, the gap between germline ends came to 10 bases. CDR1 and CDR2 from the germline V gene are SEHNR and FQNEAQ (reference sequence). The CDR3 has 12 amino acids. The CDR3 loop is CASSSDTLEQYF. CDR3 nucleotides: TGTGCCAGCAGCTCCGACACTCTCGAGCAGTACTTC.

V and J are TRBV30 and TRBJ1-2; D possibly corresponds to TRBD1 (5 bases). CDR3 length equals 11 residues. Trimming stripped 3 bases from V and 6 bases from J, with 8 bases between. Germline values: CDR1 GTSNPN, CDR2 SVGIG (reference sequence). The chain's CDR3 is CAWRGPHGYTF. CDR3 DNA: TGTGCCTGGAGGGGGCCCCATGGCTACACCTTC.

This chain joins TRBV19 and TRBJ1-6, with D unresolved. The CDR3 spans 13 residues. The ends were cut back, 3 bases at V and 5 bases at J, with 5 bases in the middle. CDR1 is LNHDA, CDR2 SQIVND, per germline (reference sequence). The CDR3 loop reads CASSIGNNSPLHF. CDR3 DNA sequence: TGTGCCAGTAGTATTGGGAATAATTCACCCCTCCACTTT.

On this clone itself: Its ends do not fully match the called genes, so a read error is possible. This rearrangement joins TRBV7-2 to TRBJ2-7; no firm D call. Germline CDR1 is SGHTA and CDR2 is FQGNSA. The CDR3 totals 13 residues. For the CDR3, the DNA is TGTGCAAGCAGCTTGCGCAGCTCCTACGCGCAGTACTTC. Its translation is CASSLRSSYAQYF.

This clone was detected only once. This chain joins TRBV20-1 and TRBJ2-7, with a tentative D call TRBD2 (6 bases). The germline CDR1 and CDR2 sequences are DFQATT and SNEGSKA (reference sequence). Trimming shortened V by 5 bases and J by 3 bases, and 11 bases separated the two germline ends. CDR3 length: 12 amino acids. In nucleotides, the CDR3 is TGCAGTGCTCGGGGACTCGGCTACGAGCAGTACTTC. It specifies CSARGLGYEQYF.

The V call is TRBV18, the J call TRBJ1-1; tentatively, D is TRBD1 (5 bases). V lost 6 bases, J lost 2 bases, and 13 bases lay in between. CDR3 length equals 14 residues. The germline CDR1 and CDR2 sequences are KGHSH and LQKENI. DNA for the CDR3: TGTGCCAGCTCCAGGCAGGGAGGAAACACTGAAGCTTTCTTT. Protein: CASSRQGGNTEAFF.

This clone was seen a few times. The chain employs TRBV9 and TRBJ2-1, with D unresolved. The CDR3 has 12 residues. V lost 3 bases and J lost 5, with 6 bases in between. Germline lookup yields CDR1 SGDLS and CDR2 YYNGEE. In nucleotides, the CDR3 is TGTGCCAGCAGCGGGAGTAACAATGAGCAGTTCTTC. Amino acids: CASSGSNNEQFF.

The chain links TRBV14 to TRBJ1-6; no definite D call. V lost 0 bases and J lost 10, with 16 bases in between. This CDR3 spans 16 amino acids. The germline gives CDR1 SGHDN, CDR2 FVKESK. The CDR3 region has the DNA TGTGCCAGCAGCCAAGACAAGGGCTCCGGGTTATCACCCCTCCACTTT. Translated, it gives CASSQDKGSGLSPLHF.

This chain connects TRBV30 to TRBJ2-7, with 14 bases fitting TRBD2. CDR3 length: 16 residues. Germline CDR1 is GTSNPN and CDR2 is SVGIG (reference sequence). V dropped 5 bases and J dropped 2; count of bases not matched to a gene: 8. CDR3 DNA sequence: TGTGCCTGGGGGACTAGCGGGAGCAGAATACCCTACGAGCAGTACTTC. Its protein is CAWGTSGSRIPYEQYF.

This clone is termed medium-sized. Mismatch with germline at one junction end may stem from a read error. V and J are TRBV10-2 and TRBJ2-7; a possible D gene is TRBD2 (6 bases). The V gene's germline CDR1 is WSHSY and CDR2 SAAADI. The CDR3 has 16 residues. The CDR3 reads CASKRDSPNPSYEQYF. In DNA, the CDR3 is TGCGCCAGCAAACGGGACTCCCCGAACCCGAGCTACGAGCAGTATTTC.

This clone was seen a handful of times. The gene calls are TRBV6-2 or TRBV6-3 and TRBJ2-3, with D hard to call. This CDR3 region has 11 residues. The germline V and J ends were trimmed by 2 bases and 4 bases, with 1 base remaining between them. Per the germline V gene, CDR1 is MNHEY and CDR2 is SVGEGT. CDR3 residues: CASSYPDTQYF. CDR3 nucleotides: TGTGCCAGCAGTTACCCAGATACGCAGTATTTT.

This chain joins TRBV20-1 and TRBJ2-1, with 15 bases aligning to TRBD2. The CDR3 runs to 14 residues. Germline trimming cut 4 bases from V and 9 bases from J; bases unmatched to any gene: 4. Per germline, CDR1 DFQATT and CDR2 SNEGSKA (reference sequence). The DNA of the CDR3 is TGCAGTGCTAAGCCGGGACTAGCGGGAGGTGAGCAGTTCTTC. Protein: CSAKPGLAGGEQFF.

The chain carries TRBV12-3 or TRBV12-4 and TRBJ2-5; D unresolved. The CDR3 consists of 11 residues. Trimming cost V 3 bases and J 5 bases, with 4 bases left between them. This CDR3 is CASSFEETQYF. The CDR3 DNA reads TGTGCCAGCAGTTTCGAGGAGACCCAGTACTTC.

The chain couples TRBV30 to TRBJ1-4, with no clear D. Trimming cost V 1 base and J 5 bases, with 8 bases left between them. Germline CDR1 and CDR2: GTSNPN and SVGIG (reference sequence). This CDR3 has 13 amino acids. CDR3 bases: TGTGCCTGGAGTGCTCGGCCGAATGAAAAACTGTTTTTT. Its protein product is CAWSARPNEKLFF.

With respect to this clone: The junction departs from the called germline gene at one end, perhaps through a read error. Other nucleotide sequences from this sample produce the same CDR3. As DNA, the CDR3 is TGTGCCTGGAGTCCTCCCGGCTACGAGCAGTACTTT. Its protein product is CAWSPPGYEQYF. The chain recombines TRBV30 with TRBJ2-7; D gene unclear. CDR1 and CDR2 from the germline V gene are GTSNPN and SVGIG (reference sequence). CDR3 length: 12 residues.

The chain joins TRBV18 to TRBJ2-6, with D perhaps matching TRBD1 or TRBD2 (5 bases each). V gave up 3 bases and J gave up 8 bases, with 8 bases separating them. Per the germline V gene, CDR1 is KGHSH and CDR2 is LQKENI. The CDR3 runs 13 residues. The CDR3 nucleotides are TGTGCCAGCTCACCCGAGGGGACCAACGTCCTGACTTTC. Residues: CASSPEGTNVLTF.

This CDR3 reads CASSFPTGTSGGTTGELFF. For the CDR3, the DNA is TGCGCCAGCAGCTTCCCGACCGGGACTAGCGGGGGGACCACCGGGGAGCTGTTTTTT. The chain employs TRBV5-1 and TRBJ2-2, with 15 bases fitting TRBD2. The V gene's germline CDR1 is SGHRS and CDR2 YFSETQ. V lost 2 bases, J lost 4 bases, and 9 bases stayed unmatched. The CDR3 has 19 amino acids.

This clone was counted a single time. The V call is TRBV20-1, the J call TRBJ1-2, with TRBD1 matching over 7 bases. V dropped 6 bases and J dropped 8; count of bases not matched to a gene: 9. CDR1 and CDR2 (germline): DFQATT, SNEGSKA (reference sequence). The CDR3 is made up of 12 amino acids. The CDR3 DNA follows: TGCAGTGCCACCGACAGGGTCGGCGGCTACACCTTC. Its translation: CSATDRVGGYTF.

The V and J genes are TRBV4-2 and TRBJ2-6; 8 bases are shared with TRBD1. J lost 2 bases, V lost 4 bases, and 7 bases had no gene match. This CDR3 comprises 17 residues. The germline gives CDR1 LGHNA, CDR2 YNFKEQ. This CDR3 is CASSLRAGGAGANVLTF. The CDR3 DNA follows: TGTGCCAGCAGCCTCCGTGCAGGGGGCGCTGGGGCCAACGTCCTGACTTTC.

This clone showed up just a few times. The chain recombines TRBV28 with TRBJ1-1; D call uncertain. V lost 4 bases and J lost 1, with 7 bases in between. The CDR3 spans 13 residues. CDR1 is MDHEN and CDR2 is SYDVKM in the germline V gene. The CDR3 bases are TGTGCCAGCAGTTCGGAGCCGAACACTGAAGCTTTCTTT. Translated, it gives CASSSEPNTEAFF.